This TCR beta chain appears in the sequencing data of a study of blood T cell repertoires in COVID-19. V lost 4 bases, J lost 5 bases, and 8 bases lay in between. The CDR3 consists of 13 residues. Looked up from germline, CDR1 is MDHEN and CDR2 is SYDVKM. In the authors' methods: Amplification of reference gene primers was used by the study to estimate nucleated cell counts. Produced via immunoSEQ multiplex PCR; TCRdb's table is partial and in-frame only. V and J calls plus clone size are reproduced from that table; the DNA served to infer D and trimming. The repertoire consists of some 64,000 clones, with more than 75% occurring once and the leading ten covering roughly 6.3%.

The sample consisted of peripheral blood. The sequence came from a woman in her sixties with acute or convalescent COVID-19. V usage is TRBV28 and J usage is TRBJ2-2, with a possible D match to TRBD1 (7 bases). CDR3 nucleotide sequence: TGTGCCAGCAGTTCAGGGGGGACCGGGGAGCTGTTTTTT. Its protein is CASSSGGTGELFF. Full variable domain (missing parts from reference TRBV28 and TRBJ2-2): DVKVTQSSRYLVKRTGEKVFLECVQDMDHENMFWYRQDPGLGLRLIYFSYDVKMKEKGDIPEGYSVSREKKERFSLILESASTNQTSMYLCASSSGGTGELFFGEGSRLTVL.